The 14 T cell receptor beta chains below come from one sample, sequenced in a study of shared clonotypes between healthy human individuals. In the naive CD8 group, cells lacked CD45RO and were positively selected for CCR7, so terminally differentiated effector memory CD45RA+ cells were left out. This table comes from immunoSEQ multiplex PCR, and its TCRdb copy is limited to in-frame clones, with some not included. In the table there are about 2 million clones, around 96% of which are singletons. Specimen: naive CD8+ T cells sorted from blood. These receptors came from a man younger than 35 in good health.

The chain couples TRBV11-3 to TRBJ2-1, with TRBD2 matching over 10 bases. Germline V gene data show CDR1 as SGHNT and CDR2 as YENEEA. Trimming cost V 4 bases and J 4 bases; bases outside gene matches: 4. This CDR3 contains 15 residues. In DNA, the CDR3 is TGTGCCAGCAGCTCGGGACTAGCGATTTACAATGAGCAGTTCTTC. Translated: CASSSGLAIYNEQFF.

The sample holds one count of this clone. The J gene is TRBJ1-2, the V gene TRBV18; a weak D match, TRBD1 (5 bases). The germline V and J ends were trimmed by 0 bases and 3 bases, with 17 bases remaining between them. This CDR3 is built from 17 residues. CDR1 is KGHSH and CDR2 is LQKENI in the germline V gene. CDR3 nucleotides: TGTGCCAGCTCACCACCGGGACCAATTTCGGGCTACTATGGCTACACCTTC. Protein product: CASSPPGPISGYYGYTF.

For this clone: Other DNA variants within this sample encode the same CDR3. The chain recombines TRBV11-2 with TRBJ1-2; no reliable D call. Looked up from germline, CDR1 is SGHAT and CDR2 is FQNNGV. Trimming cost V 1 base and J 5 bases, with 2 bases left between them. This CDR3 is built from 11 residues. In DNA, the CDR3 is TGTGCCAGCAGCTTAGGGTATGGCTACACCTTC. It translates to CASSLGYGYTF.

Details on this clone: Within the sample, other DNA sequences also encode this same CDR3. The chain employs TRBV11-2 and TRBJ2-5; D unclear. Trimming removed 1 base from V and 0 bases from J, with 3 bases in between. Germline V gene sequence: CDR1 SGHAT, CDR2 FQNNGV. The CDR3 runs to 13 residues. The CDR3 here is CASSLGDQETQYF. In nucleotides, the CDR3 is TGTGCCAGCAGCTTAGGGGACCAAGAGACCCAGTACTTC.

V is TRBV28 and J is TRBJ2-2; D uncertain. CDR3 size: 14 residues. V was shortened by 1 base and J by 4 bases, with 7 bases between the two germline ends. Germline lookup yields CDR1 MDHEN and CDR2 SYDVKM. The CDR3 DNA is TGTGCCAGCAGTTTATATAGTTCCACCGGGGAGCTGTTTTTT. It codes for CASSLYSSTGELFF.

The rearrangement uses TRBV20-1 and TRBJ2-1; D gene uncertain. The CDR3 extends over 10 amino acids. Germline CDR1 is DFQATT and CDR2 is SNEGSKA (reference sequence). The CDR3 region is CSAADGEQFF. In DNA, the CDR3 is TGCAGCGCCGCAGACGGCGAGCAGTTCTTC.

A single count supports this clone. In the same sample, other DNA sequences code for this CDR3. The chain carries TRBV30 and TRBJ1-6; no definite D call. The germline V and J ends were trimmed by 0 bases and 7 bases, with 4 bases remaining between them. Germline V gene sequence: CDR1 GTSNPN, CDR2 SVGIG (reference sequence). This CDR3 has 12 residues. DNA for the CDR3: TGTGCCTGGAGTGTACCCAATTCACCCCTCCACTTT. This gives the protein CAWSVPNSPLHF. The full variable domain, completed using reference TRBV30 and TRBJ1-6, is SQTIHQWPATLVQPVGSPLSLECTVEGTSNPNLYWYRQAAGRGLQLLFYSVGIGQISSEVPQNLSASRPQDRQFILSSKKLLLSDSGFYLCAWSVPNSPLHFGNGTRLTVT.

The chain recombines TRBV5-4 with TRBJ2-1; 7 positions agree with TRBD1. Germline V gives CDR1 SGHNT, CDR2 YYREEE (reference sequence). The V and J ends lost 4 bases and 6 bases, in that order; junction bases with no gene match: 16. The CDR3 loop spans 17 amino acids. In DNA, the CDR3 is TGTGCCAGCAGCCGTGACACAGGGGAAAGTGTGGGCAATGAGCAGTTCTTC. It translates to CASSRDTGESVGNEQFF.

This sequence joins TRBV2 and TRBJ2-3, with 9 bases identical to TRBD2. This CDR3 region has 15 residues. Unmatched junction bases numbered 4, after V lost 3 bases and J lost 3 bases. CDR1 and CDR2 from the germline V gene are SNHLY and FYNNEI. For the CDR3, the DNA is TGTGCCAGCAGTGAGGCGGGGGGGGTTACAGATACGCAGTATTTT. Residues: CASSEAGGVTDTQYF.

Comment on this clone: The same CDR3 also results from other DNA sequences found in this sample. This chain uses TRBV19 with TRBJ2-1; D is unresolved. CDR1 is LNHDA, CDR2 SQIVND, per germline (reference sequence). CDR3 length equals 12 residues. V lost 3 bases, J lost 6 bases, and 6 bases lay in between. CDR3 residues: CASSIRGNEQFF. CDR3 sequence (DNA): TGTGCCAGTAGTATTAGAGGCAATGAGCAGTTCTTC.

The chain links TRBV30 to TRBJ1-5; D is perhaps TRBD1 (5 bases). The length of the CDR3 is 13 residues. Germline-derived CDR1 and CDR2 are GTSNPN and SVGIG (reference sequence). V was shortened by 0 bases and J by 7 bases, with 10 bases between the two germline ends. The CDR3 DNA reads TGTGCCTGGAGTGTGGGGGGGATCCAGCCCCAGCATTTT. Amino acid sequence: CAWSVGGIQPQHF.

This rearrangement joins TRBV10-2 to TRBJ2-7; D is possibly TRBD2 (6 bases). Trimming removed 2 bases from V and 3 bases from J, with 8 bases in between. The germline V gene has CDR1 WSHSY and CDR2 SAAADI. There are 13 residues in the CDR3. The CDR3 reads CASSEEDYYEQYF. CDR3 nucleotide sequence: TGCGCCAGCAGTGAGGAGGACTACTACGAGCAGTACTTC.

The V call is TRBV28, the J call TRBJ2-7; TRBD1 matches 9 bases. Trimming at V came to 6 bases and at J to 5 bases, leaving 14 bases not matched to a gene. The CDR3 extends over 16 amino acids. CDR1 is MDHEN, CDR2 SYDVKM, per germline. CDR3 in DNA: TGTGCCAGCAGCTTACGCGGGACAGGGCTTGAGAACGAGCAGTACTTC. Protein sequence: CASSLRGTGLENEQYF.

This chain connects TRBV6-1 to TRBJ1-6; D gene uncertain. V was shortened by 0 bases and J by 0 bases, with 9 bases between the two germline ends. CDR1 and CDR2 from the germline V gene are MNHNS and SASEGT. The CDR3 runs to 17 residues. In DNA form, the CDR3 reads TGTGCCAGCAGTGAAGCGCGTGGACCCTCCTATAATTCACCCCTCCACTTT. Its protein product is CASSEARGPSYNSPLHF.